A single sample gave rise to the 17 T cell receptor beta chains below, sequenced in a study of technical replicates of blood from a few donors. Libraries were prepared by immunoSEQ multiplex PCR; TCRdb keeps only in-frame clonotypes and omits some of them. The sample consists of around 15,000 clones, 65% to 90% of them appearing once. What was sequenced was PBMCs. These receptors were collected from a human donor in good health.

In this sample, this clone turned up a few times. This chain connects TRBV11-1 to TRBJ2-7; 10 bases are shared with TRBD2. The CDR3 spans 16 residues. The V gene's germline CDR1 is SGHAT and CDR2 FQDESV (reference sequence). The junction had 9 bases not matched to a gene; V was cut back by 3 bases and J by 4 bases. The CDR3 bases are TGTGCCAGCAGCTTGGGGACAGCGGGAGGGGCGTACGAGCAGTACTTC. Translated: CASSLGTAGGAYEQYF.

The chain links TRBV30 to TRBJ1-4, with 8 bases that match TRBD1. There are 12 residues in the CDR3. Germline-derived CDR1 and CDR2 are GTSNPN and SVGIG (reference sequence). With 4 bases clipped from V and 8 bases from J, the junction kept 3 bases outside the gene matches. This chain's CDR3 is CAWTGTGEKLFF. DNA of the CDR3: TGTGCCTGGACAGGGACAGGCGAAAAACTGTTTTTT.

This rearrangement joins TRBV5-1 to TRBJ1-2, with 10 bases fitting TRBD1. This CDR3 has 15 amino acids. Germline V gives CDR1 SGHRS, CDR2 YFSETQ. J gave up 4 bases and V 5 bases, and 8 bases lay outside the gene matches. The CDR3 sequence is CASRPGTGDGYGYTF. The CDR3 DNA reads as TGCGCCAGCAGACCTGGGACAGGGGACGGCTATGGCTACACCTTC.

The chain is built from TRBV10-3 and TRBJ2-7, with TRBD2 as a possible D gene (7 bases). The CDR3 runs 17 residues. Trimming pared 6 bases from V and 5 bases from J, leaving 26 bases between. Germline V gene data show CDR1 as ENHRY and CDR2 as SYGVKD. This CDR3 reads CAIRASQGGGPSHEQYF. Here the CDR3 DNA reads TGTGCCATCAGAGCCAGCCAAGGGGGAGGGCCATCGCACGAGCAGTACTTC.

V gene TRBV10-3 combines with J gene TRBJ2-1; D may be TRBD2 (5 bases). The CDR3 covers 14 residues. Germline CDR1 and CDR2: ENHRY and SYGVKD. The V and J ends lost 3 bases and 4 bases respectively, with 10 bases between them. Here the CDR3 reads CAISDLGNYNEQFF. The CDR3 bases are TGTGCCATCAGTGATCTCGGGAATTACAATGAGCAGTTCTTC.

The chain links TRBV10-1 to TRBJ2-7; the D gene is possibly TRBD1 (5 bases). The ends were cut back, 3 bases at V and 1 base at J, with 10 bases in the middle. Germline loops: CDR1 WNHNN, CDR2 SYGVQD (reference sequence). The CDR3 extends over 14 amino acids. The CDR3 sequence: CASSDHRSSYEQYF. The DNA for the CDR3 is TGCGCCAGCAGTGACCACAGGAGTTCCTACGAGCAGTACTTC.

This clone was seen only once. The sample has other DNA sequences that encode this CDR3 too. This sequence joins TRBV2 and TRBJ2-7, with 7 bases that match TRBD1. The CDR3 is 15 amino acids. With 1 base clipped from V and 0 bases from J, the junction kept 3 bases outside the gene matches. The germline CDR1 and CDR2 sequences are SNHLY and FYNNEI. CDR3 loop: CASSEGTGISYEQYF. CDR3 nucleotide sequence: TGTGCCAGCAGTGAAGGGACAGGTATCTCCTACGAGCAGTACTTC.

The CDR3 sequence is CASSQYQETQYF. The CDR3 bases are TGTGCCAGCAGCCAATACCAAGAGACCCAGTACTTC. The chain links TRBV9 to TRBJ2-5; D uncertain. V lost 4 bases, J lost 0 bases, and 4 bases lay in between. In germline, CDR1 is SGDLS, CDR2 YYNGEE. This CDR3 spans 12 amino acids.

The V and J genes are TRBV6-5 and TRBJ2-3; 7 bases are a match to TRBD2. CDR3 length: 14 amino acids. The trim removed 6 bases at V and 2 bases at J, leaving 5 bases unmatched. Germline values: CDR1 MNHEY, CDR2 SVGAGI. Here the CDR3 reads CASRRTRHTDTQYF. As DNA, the CDR3 is TGTGCCAGCAGACGGACTAGACACACAGATACGCAGTATTTT.

V usage is TRBV28 and J usage is TRBJ2-1, with 16 bases aligning to TRBD2. Germline CDR1 and CDR2: MDHEN and SYDVKM. CDR3 size: 17 residues. The V and J ends lost 7 bases and 0 bases, in that order; junction bases with no gene match: 3. CDR3 coding DNA: TGTGCCAGCACCGGGACTAGCGGGGGGGGCTCCTACAATGAGCAGTTCTTC. This codes for CASTGTSGGGSYNEQFF.

The gene calls are TRBV28 and TRBJ1-1; TRBD1 agrees at 7 bases. Germline CDR1 and CDR2: MDHEN and SYDVKM. J lost 1 base, V lost 6 bases, and 5 bases had no gene match. The CDR3 is 14 amino acids. CDR3 region: CASSLRTGNTEAFF. CDR3 nucleotides: TGTGCCAGCAGCCTAAGGACAGGGAACACTGAAGCTTTCTTT.

The V and J genes are TRBV19 and TRBJ2-7; 7 positions agree with TRBD1. V gave up 3 bases and J gave up 3 bases; unmatched junction bases: 5. The CDR3 length is 14 residues. Per the germline V gene, CDR1 is LNHDA and CDR2 is SQIVND (reference sequence). The CDR3 loop is CASSIRGTDYEQYF. The DNA of the CDR3 is TGTGCCAGTAGTATCCGTGGGACAGACTACGAGCAGTACTTC.

V is TRBV9 and J is TRBJ2-1, with a possible D match to TRBD1 (6 bases). This CDR3 is 19 amino acids long. V was shortened by 0 bases and J by 0 bases, with 19 bases between the two germline ends. Germline assignment: CDR1 SGDLS and CDR2 YYNGEE. The CDR3 nucleotides read TGTGCCAGCAGCGTAGCGCCGGGACATCTATTCAGCTCCTACAATGAGCAGTTCTTC. Its translation: CASSVAPGHLFSSYNEQFF.

In the case of this clone: Other nucleotide sequences in the sample specify the same CDR3. This chain links TRBV6-6 with TRBJ1-5, with TRBD1 as a possible D gene (6 bases). Trimming removed 7 bases at V and 7 bases at J, with 11 bases between. The length of the CDR3 is 12 residues. From germline, CDR1 is MNHNY and CDR2 SVGAGI (reference sequence). The chain's CDR3 is CASTQGNQPQHF. The CDR3 DNA reads TGTGCCAGCACGCAGGGGAACCAGCCCCAGCATTTT.

The chain uses TRBV6-1 and TRBJ2-7; 12 nucleotides match TRBD1. Germline values: CDR1 MNHNS, CDR2 SASEGT. The CDR3 totals 16 residues. With V trimmed by 0 bases and J by 6 bases, 6 bases remained unmatched. CDR3 region: CASSEAPGQGAGEQYF. The DNA for the CDR3 is TGTGCCAGCAGTGAAGCACCGGGACAGGGGGCAGGCGAGCAGTACTTC.

The sample holds one count of this clone. The chain has TRBV25-1 and TRBJ2-1; tentatively, D is TRBD2 (5 bases). There are 16 residues in the CDR3. The germline V gene has CDR1 MGHDK and CDR2 SYGVNS. V lost 1 base and J lost 2, with 12 bases in between. The CDR3 DNA reads TGTGCCAGCAGTGAATTAACAGCGGCAGCCTACAATGAGCAGTTCTTC. Translating it yields CASSELTAAAYNEQFF.

Here the CDR3 reads CASSWSWGEETQYF. CDR3 coding DNA: TGCGCCAGCAGCTGGTCGTGGGGGGAAGAGACCCAGTACTTC. The chain links TRBV5-1 to TRBJ2-5, with D perhaps TRBD2 (6 bases). From germline, CDR1 is SGHRS and CDR2 YFSETQ. The germline V and J ends were trimmed by 3 bases and 3 bases, with 12 bases remaining between them. The CDR3 loop spans 14 amino acids.